This T cell receptor beta chain was found in a study of T cell changes during pregnancy in multiple sclerosis. Clones were read by immunoSEQ multiplex PCR, and TCRdb kept only the in-frame ones, dropping some. This sample yields tens of thousands of clones, of which 93% are seen a single time; approximately 2.5% belongs to the top ten. Trimming took 2 bases from V and 8 from J, leaving 9 bases between them. The CDR3 is 12 residues long. Germline-derived CDR1 and CDR2 are MNHEY and SVGAGI. Sequenced material: peripheral blood, taken in the second trimester of pregnancy. This sequence was found in a female donor with multiple sclerosis, enrolled in a pregnancy study. V gene TRBV6-5 combines with J gene TRBJ1-1, with D hard to call. Here the CDR3 reads CASSYEGREAFF. CDR3 bases: TGTGCCAGCAGTTACGAGGGAAGGGAAGCTTTCTTT.